The 13 T cell receptor beta chains given below trace back to one sample, sequenced in a study of shared clonotypes between healthy human individuals. TCRdb keeps only in-frame clones here, not all; method: immunoSEQ multiplex PCR. The data show approximately 1,500,000 clones, with over 95% seen just once and roughly 1.2% held by the top ten. Sequenced sample: naive CD4+ T cells sorted from blood. Specified subset: CD45RA+ positively selected. The receptors derive from a man aged 25-40 years in good health.

The genes are TRBV2 and TRBJ2-5; D unresolved. CDR1 and CDR2 from the germline V gene are SNHLY and FYNNEI. The CDR3 totals 14 residues. The V end was cut by 4 bases, the J end by 0 bases, with 9 bases between. This chain's CDR3 is CASSARLYQETQYF. The CDR3 nucleotides are TGTGCCAGCAGTGCGCGGCTATACCAAGAGACCCAGTACTTC.

This clone was picked up one time. The identical CDR3 is also encoded by other nucleotide sequences in the sample. The V call is TRBV5-6, the J call TRBJ1-2, with D possibly matching TRBD1 (5 bases). The germline V gene has CDR1 SGHDT and CDR2 YYEEEE. Trimming shortened V by 0 bases and J by 4 bases, and 7 bases separated the two germline ends. The CDR3 length is 13 residues. The chain's CDR3 is CASSLDRSYGYTF. The CDR3 bases are TGTGCCAGCAGCTTGGACAGGAGCTATGGCTACACCTTC.

The rearrangement links TRBV6-5 to TRBJ1-1; D remains unclear. This CDR3 is built from 13 residues. CDR1 is MNHEY and CDR2 is SVGAGI in the germline V gene. V was trimmed by 10 bases and J by 5 bases, leaving 17 bases between them. The CDR3 bases are TGTGCCACCGGTCTCCGGGGATGGACTGAAGCTTTCTTT. The encoded protein is CATGLRGWTEAFF.

The CDR3 sequence is CASSRDRGLYGYTF. The DNA of the CDR3 is TGTGCCAGCAGCCGGGACCGAGGGCTCTATGGCTACACCTTC. The V gene is TRBV6-5, the J gene TRBJ1-2; TRBD1 is a possible D gene (5 bases). The V end was cut by 6 bases, the J end by 4 bases, with 15 bases between. The CDR3 consists of 14 residues. Germline-derived CDR1 and CDR2 are MNHEY and SVGAGI.

Concerning this clone: Other DNA sequences from this sample encode an identical CDR3 as well. The gene calls are TRBV7-2 and TRBJ2-3, with D possibly TRBD1 on 6 matching bases. Between the trimmed V and J ends, which lost 5 bases and 4 bases, there was a span of 10 bases. The germline V gene has CDR1 SGHTA and CDR2 FQGNSA. The CDR3 sequence is 13 residues long. CDR3 residues: CASSLQGSDTQYF. For the CDR3, the DNA is TGTGCCAGCAGCCTACAGGGCTCAGATACGCAGTATTTT.

J is TRBJ1-4 and V is TRBV6-5; 9 bases map to TRBD1. The V gene's germline CDR1 is MNHEY and CDR2 SVGAGI. The CDR3 has 14 amino acids. V trimming: 2 bases; J trimming: 8 bases; junction bases outside the gene matches: 3. This CDR3 reads CASSYGTGREKLFF. The CDR3 nucleotides read TGTGCCAGCAGTTACGGGACAGGGAGGGAAAAACTGTTTTTT.

The rearrangement links TRBV2 to TRBJ2-5; TRBD2 agrees at 13 bases. The CDR3 sequence is 17 residues long. Germline CDR1 reads SNHLY; CDR2 reads FYNNEI. V shed 2 bases, J shed 1 base, and the junction held 4 bases outside the gene matches. The DNA of the CDR3 is TGTGCCAGCAGTGAATGGACTAGCGGGAGCGGCCAAGAGACCCAGTACTTC. Its protein product is CASSEWTSGSGQETQYF.

The chain joins TRBV7-2 to TRBJ2-1; the D is unclear. Between the trimmed V and J ends, which lost 2 bases and 9 bases, there was a span of 11 bases. CDR1 is SGHTA and CDR2 is FQGNSA in the germline V gene. The CDR3 covers 13 residues. In DNA form, the CDR3 reads TGTGCCAGCAGCTTAAAAGTTAACAGTGAGCAGTTCTTC. Amino acids: CASSLKVNSEQFF.

The chain carries TRBV5-1 and TRBJ1-5; D remains unclear. V gave up 0 bases and J gave up 7 bases, with 8 bases separating them. This CDR3 has 13 residues. Germline CDR1 reads SGHRS; CDR2 reads YFSETQ. CDR3 sequence: CASSLDRGQPQHF. CDR3 DNA: TGCGCCAGCAGCTTGGATCGGGGACAGCCCCAGCATTTT.

This chain connects TRBV11-2 to TRBJ2-3; perhaps TRBD1 as D (6 bases). There are 16 residues in the CDR3. Trimming left V 1 base short and J 2 bases short, with 13 bases between. Looked up from germline, CDR1 is SGHAT and CDR2 is FQNNGV. Written as DNA, the CDR3 is TGTGCCAGCAGCTTAGTAGAGGGACACGTCACAGATACGCAGTATTTT. Translated: CASSLVEGHVTDTQYF.

The chain employs TRBV15 and TRBJ2-4; D gene uncertain. V lost 0 bases, J lost 5 bases, and 11 bases lay in between. The CDR3 runs 15 residues. Germline V gene sequence: CDR1 LNHNV, CDR2 YYDKDF (reference sequence). This CDR3 reads CATSRDLRLENIQYF. CDR3 sequence (DNA): TGTGCCACCAGCAGAGATTTGAGACTCGAAAACATTCAGTACTTC.

The rearrangement uses TRBV9 and TRBJ2-3, with D uncertain. The germline V and J ends were trimmed by 0 bases and 1 base, with 6 bases remaining between them. Looked up from germline, CDR1 is SGDLS and CDR2 is YYNGEE. This CDR3 has 14 residues. The CDR3: CASSVVSGTDTQYF. CDR3 nucleotides: TGTGCCAGCAGCGTAGTATCCGGCACAGATACGCAGTATTTT.

The table lists this clone with a few counts. The V call is TRBV29-1, the J call TRBJ1-2; D gene uncertain. V shed 4 bases and J shed 7 bases, with 16 bases lying between them. Germline CDR1 and CDR2: SQVTM and ANQGSEA. The CDR3 spans 13 residues. CDR3 residues: CSVGKGKGGGYTF. CDR3 DNA: TGCAGCGTTGGGAAAGGGAAGGGCGGTGGCTACACCTTC. Full variable domain (rest looked up from reference TRBV29-1 and TRBJ1-2): SAVISQKPSRDICQRGTSLTIQCQVDSQVTMMFWYRQQPGQSLTLIATANQGSEATYESGFVIDKFPISRPNLTFSTLTVSNMSPEDSSIYLCSVGKGKGGGYTFGSGTRLTVV.